These 13 T cell receptor beta chains share one sample of origin, sequenced in a study of beta chain features in type 1 diabetes. The sequenced template was cDNA made from the entire isolated RNA. Some clones are missing from TCRdb's copy, which holds only in-frame ones; the method was immunoSEQ multiplex PCR. This sample yields 640,000 or so clones, of which around 15% are seen a single time; approximately 0.021% belongs to the top ten. Study-wide points: Researchers report that Type 1 diabetes patients had moderately but significantly shorter TCRB CDR3s across all four CD4+ subsets.

Antigens for these TCRs are unknown. Material for sequencing was naive CD4+ T cells from blood. The receptors were gathered from a man aged 18 to 29 with type 1 diabetes.

J is TRBJ2-5 and V is TRBV30, with a weak D call TRBD1 (5 bases). CDR1 is GTSNPN, CDR2 SVGIG, per germline (reference sequence). The CDR3 runs 13 residues. The germline V and J ends were trimmed by 0 bases and 7 bases, with 12 bases remaining between them. DNA for the CDR3: TGTGCCTGGAGTGTAAGCAGGGCGGCGACCCAGTACTTC. This gives the protein CAWSVSRAATQYF.

This clone was picked up a small number of times. The chain is built from TRBV4-1 and TRBJ1-5; D gene uncertain. CDR1 MGHRA and CDR2 YSYEKL come from the germline V gene. The CDR3 runs 17 residues. The ends were cut back, 0 bases at V and 1 base at J, with 13 bases in the middle. This CDR3 reads CASSQEDGVPSNQPQHF. The CDR3 DNA reads TGCGCCAGCAGCCAAGAGGACGGAGTCCCAAGCAATCAGCCCCAGCATTTT.

This clone turned up a few times. Other DNA sequences in this specimen translate into the identical CDR3. The gene calls are TRBV5-1 and TRBJ2-1; D gene ambiguous. V was shortened by 0 bases and J by 0 bases, with 4 bases between the two germline ends. CDR1 and CDR2 (germline): SGHRS, YFSETQ. The CDR3 runs 14 residues. This CDR3 reads CASSLDSSYNEQFF. The CDR3 DNA sequence: TGCGCCAGCAGCTTGGACAGCTCCTACAATGAGCAGTTCTTC.

This clone was counted a few times. The chain combines TRBV2 with TRBJ2-7; D uncertain. The CDR3 consists of 13 residues. Trimming shortened V by 3 bases and J by 0 bases, and 6 bases separated the two germline ends. Germline V gene lookup returns CDR1 SNHLY and CDR2 FYNNEI. The CDR3 loop reads CASSDSHSYEQYF. The CDR3 bases are TGTGCCAGCAGTGACAGTCACTCCTACGAGCAGTACTTC.

V gene TRBV6-5 combines with J gene TRBJ1-2, with no clear D. Germline values: CDR1 MNHEY, CDR2 SVGAGI. The V end was cut by 8 bases, the J end by 4 bases, with 14 bases between. The CDR3 is 13 residues long. The CDR3 bases are TGTGCCAGCGGCCAAGGTGGGAGCTATGGCTACACCTTC. Amino acids: CASGQGGSYGYTF.

This rearrangement joins TRBV2 to TRBJ1-4; 7 bases align to TRBD1. V gave up 5 bases and J gave up 2 bases; unmatched junction bases: 5. CDR1 is SNHLY, CDR2 FYNNEI, per germline. CDR3 length equals 15 residues. CDR3 residues: CASSTQGQTNEKLFF. The CDR3 coding sequence is TGTGCCAGCAGTACTCAGGGACAGACTAATGAAAAACTGTTTTTT.

This rearrangement joins TRBV25-1 to TRBJ2-5; tentatively, D is TRBD1 or TRBD2 (7 bases each). CDR1 is MGHDK and CDR2 is SYGVNS in the germline V gene. The CDR3 runs 17 residues. The V gene lost 4 bases and the J gene lost 1 base, with 19 bases spanning the gap. The CDR3 sequence is CASSVGGRGRLQETQYF. CDR3 nucleotides: TGTGCCAGCAGTGTAGGGGGGAGGGGGCGACTCCAAGAGACCCAGTACTTC.

Note on this clone: Since no conserved phenylalanine or tryptophan closes the CDR3, a read error is the likely cause. Because the CDR3's place on the DNA is in doubt, the DNA is left out and the CDR3 is given as listed by TCRdb. This rearrangement joins TRBV5-4 to TRBJ2-3. Counting both end residues, the CDR3 totals 12 amino acids. The germline CDR1 and CDR2 sequences are SGHNT and YYREEE (reference sequence). The CDR3 is CASSWDGAAFPV.

This clone was seen a handful of times. CDR3 protein: CASSVTSGRRYEQYF. CDR3 in DNA: TGTGCCAGCAGCGTGACTAGCGGTCGGCGGTACGAGCAGTACTTC. The chain recombines TRBV7-2 with TRBJ2-7; 9 nucleotides match TRBD2. Germline CDR1 and CDR2: SGHTA and FQGNSA. The trim removed 5 bases at V and 4 bases at J, leaving 9 bases unmatched. The CDR3 contains 15 residues.

A remark on this clone: The same CDR3 also results from other DNA sequences found in this sample. The rearrangement joins TRBV30 to TRBJ1-6; maybe TRBD1 (5 bases). The germline V and J ends were trimmed by 3 bases and 9 bases, with 9 bases remaining between them. CDR3 length equals 12 residues. The germline gives CDR1 GTSNPN, CDR2 SVGIG (reference sequence). CDR3 sequence (DNA): TGTGCCTGGAGCAGGGATGGTTCACCCCTCCACTTT. This translates into CAWSRDGSPLHF.

This clone was picked up a small number of times. This chain uses TRBV11-2 with TRBJ1-2; D is ambiguous. The CDR3 runs 12 residues. Germline V gene data show CDR1 as SGHAT and CDR2 as FQNNGV. V was trimmed by 4 bases and J by 4 bases, leaving 7 bases between them. CDR3 in DNA: TGTGCCAGCAGCTCCGAAGGCTATGGCTACACCTTC. Protein product: CASSSEGYGYTF.

This clone has a handful of counts. The chain has TRBV10-3 and TRBJ2-7; 9 bases fit TRBD1. In germline, CDR1 is ENHRY, CDR2 SYGVKD. The CDR3 runs to 14 residues. V shed 4 bases and J 2 bases; nucleotides not matched to a gene: 3. The CDR3 DNA is TGTGCCATCAGTGCCGGGACAGGGACCTACGAGCAGTACTTC. Encoded protein: CAISAGTGTYEQYF.

The chain combines TRBV6-1 with TRBJ1-5; D is ambiguous. CDR3 size: 16 residues. Germline CDR1 is MNHNS and CDR2 is SASEGT. V shed 2 bases and J shed 2 bases, with 13 bases lying between them. The CDR3 coding sequence is TGTGCCAGCAGTGAACGGACTTTTAGCGGCAATCAGCCCCAGCATTTT. This encodes CASSERTFSGNQPQHF.